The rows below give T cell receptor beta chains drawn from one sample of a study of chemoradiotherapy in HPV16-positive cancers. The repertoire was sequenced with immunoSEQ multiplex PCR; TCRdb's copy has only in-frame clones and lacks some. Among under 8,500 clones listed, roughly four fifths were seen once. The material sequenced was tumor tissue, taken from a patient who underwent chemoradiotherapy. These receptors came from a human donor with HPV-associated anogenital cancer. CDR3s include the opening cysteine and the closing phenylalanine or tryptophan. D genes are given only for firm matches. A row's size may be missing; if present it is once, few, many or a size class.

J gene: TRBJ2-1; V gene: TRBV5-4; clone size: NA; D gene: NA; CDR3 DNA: TGTGCCAGCTTTAGTCGGACTCAGGGGATCAATGAGCAGTTCTTC; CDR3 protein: CASFSRTQGINEQFF
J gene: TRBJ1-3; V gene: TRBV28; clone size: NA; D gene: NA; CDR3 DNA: TGTGCCAGCAGGACCCAGGGTAGAGGAAACACCATATATTTT; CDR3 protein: CASRTQGRGNTIYF
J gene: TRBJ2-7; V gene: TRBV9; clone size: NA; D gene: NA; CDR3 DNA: TGTGCCAGCAGCGTAGAGGACGTCCCTCCCTACGAGCAGTACTTC; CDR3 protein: CASSVEDVPPYEQYF
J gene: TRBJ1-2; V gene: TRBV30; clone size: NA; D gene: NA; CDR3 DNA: TGTGCCTGGACAGGGAACTATGGCTACACCTTC; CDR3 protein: CAWTGNYGYTF
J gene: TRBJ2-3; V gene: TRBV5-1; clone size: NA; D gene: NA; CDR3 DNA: TGCGCCAGCAGCTTGCCCGGGCAACCATCCACAGATACGCAGTATTTT; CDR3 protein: CASSLPGQPSTDTQYF
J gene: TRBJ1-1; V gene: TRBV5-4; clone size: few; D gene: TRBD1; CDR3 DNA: TGTGCCAGCAGTTCCGGGACAGGGGGGAACACTGAAGCTTTCTTT; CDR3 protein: CASSSGTGGNTEAFF
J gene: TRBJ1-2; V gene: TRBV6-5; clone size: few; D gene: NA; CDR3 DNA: TGTGCCAGCAGTTCCCTAGGATCGGGGGCCTATGGCTACACCTTC; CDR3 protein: CASSSLGSGAYGYTF
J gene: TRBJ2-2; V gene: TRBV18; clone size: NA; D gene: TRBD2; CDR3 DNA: TGTGCCAGCTCACCCCAGGCTAGCGGGGGACCTCCCGGGGAGCTGTTTTTT; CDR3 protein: CASSPQASGGPPGELFF
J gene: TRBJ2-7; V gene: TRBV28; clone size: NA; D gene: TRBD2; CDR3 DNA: TGTGCCAGCACCCCCGCCGGGACTAGCGGGGGGTTCTCCTACGAGCAGTACTTC; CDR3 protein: CASTPAGTSGGFSYEQYF
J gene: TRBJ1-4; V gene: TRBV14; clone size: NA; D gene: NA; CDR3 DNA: TGTGCCAGCAGCCGCTCTCGTAAAACTAATGAAAAACTGTTTTTT; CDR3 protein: CASSRSRKTNEKLFF
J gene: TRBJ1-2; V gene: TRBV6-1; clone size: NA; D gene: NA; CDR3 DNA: TGTGCCAGCAGTGAAGGGGCCAGGATCTACACCTTC; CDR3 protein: CASSEGARIYTF
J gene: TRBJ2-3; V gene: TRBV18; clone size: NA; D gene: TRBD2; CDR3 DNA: TGTGCCAGCTCACCCTACGGACTAGCGGGGGAGGTCGGGAGAGATACGCAGTATTTT; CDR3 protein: CASSPYGLAGEVGRDTQYF
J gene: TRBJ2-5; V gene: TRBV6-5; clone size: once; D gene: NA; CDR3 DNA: TGTGCCAGCAGTTACACAGACTTCCAAGAGACCCAGTACTTC; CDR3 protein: CASSYTDFQETQYF
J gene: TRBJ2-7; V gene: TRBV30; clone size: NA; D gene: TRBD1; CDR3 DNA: TGTGCCTGGAGAAGGACAGGGGCAAGACACGAGCAGTACTTC; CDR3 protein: CAWRRTGARHEQYF
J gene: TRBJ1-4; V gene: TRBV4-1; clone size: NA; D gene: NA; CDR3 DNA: TGCGCCAGCAGCCAAGGCTTTGCAACTAATGAAAAACTGTTTTTT; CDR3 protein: CASSQGFATNEKLFF
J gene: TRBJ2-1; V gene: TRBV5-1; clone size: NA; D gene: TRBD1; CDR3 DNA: TGCGCCAGCAGCTACTTTTGGGACAGGGATTCCGGGGGCAATGAGCAGTTCTTC; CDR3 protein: CASSYFWDRDSGGNEQFF
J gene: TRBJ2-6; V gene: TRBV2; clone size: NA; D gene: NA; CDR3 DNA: TGTGCCACCGCGGGACAGTTATCCGGGGCCAACGTCCTGACTTTC; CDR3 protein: CATAGQLSGANVLTF
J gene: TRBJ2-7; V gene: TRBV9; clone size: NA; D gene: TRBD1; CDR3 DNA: TGTGCCAGCAGCGTAGGATCCGGGACAGGGGGTGACGAGCAGTACTTC; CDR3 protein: CASSVGSGTGGDEQYF
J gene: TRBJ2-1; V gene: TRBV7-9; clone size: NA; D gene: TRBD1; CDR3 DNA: TGTGCCAGCAGCTACCGACAGGGCCTATACAATGAGCAGTTCTTC; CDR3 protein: CASSYRQGLYNEQFF
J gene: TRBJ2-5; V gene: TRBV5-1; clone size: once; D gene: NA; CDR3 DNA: TGCGCCAGCAGCTTGAAGGAGACCCAGTACTTC; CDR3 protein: CASSLKETQYF
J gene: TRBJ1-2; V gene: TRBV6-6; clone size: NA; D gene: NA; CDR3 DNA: TGTGCCAGCAGTTACCGGACAGAAAATGGCTACACCTTC; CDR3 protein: CASSYRTENGYTF
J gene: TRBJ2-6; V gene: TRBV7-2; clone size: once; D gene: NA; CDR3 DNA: TGTGCCAGCAGCCCAGAGACAGGAATCACTGGGGCCAACGTCCTGACTTTC; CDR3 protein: CASSPETGITGANVLTF
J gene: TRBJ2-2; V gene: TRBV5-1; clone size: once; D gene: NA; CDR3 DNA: TGCGCCAGCAGCAGCAAGAGCCAGAACACCGGGGAGCTGTTTTTT; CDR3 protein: CASSSKSQNTGELFF
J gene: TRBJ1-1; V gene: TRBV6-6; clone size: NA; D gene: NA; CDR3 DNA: TGTGCCAGCAGCCCTCCAGGGGAGATAATTGAAGCTTTCTTT; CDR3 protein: CASSPPGEIIEAFF
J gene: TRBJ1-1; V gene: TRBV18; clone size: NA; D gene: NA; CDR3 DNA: TGTGCCAGCTCACCTCGTCTCCTGAACACTGAAGCTTTCTTT; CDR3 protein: CASSPRLLNTEAFF
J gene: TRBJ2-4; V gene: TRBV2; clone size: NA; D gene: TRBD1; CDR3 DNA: TGTGCCAGCAGGGACAGACAGGGTTGGGCCAAAAACATTCAGTACTTC; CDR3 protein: CASRDRQGWAKNIQYF
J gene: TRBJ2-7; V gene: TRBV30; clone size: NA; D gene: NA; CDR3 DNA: TGTGCCTGGAGGAGAGTTCTAGGTGGGACCTACGAGCAGTACTTC; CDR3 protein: CAWRRVLGGTYEQYF
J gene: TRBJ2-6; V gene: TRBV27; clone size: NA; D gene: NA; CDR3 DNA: TGTGCCAGCGGACGGCGGAGTGCTGGGGCCAACGTCCTGACTTTC; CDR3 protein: CASGRRSAGANVLTF
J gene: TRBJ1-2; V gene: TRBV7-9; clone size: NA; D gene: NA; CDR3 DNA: TGTGCCAGCAGCTTCAGGGAAGCGGGCTACACCTTC; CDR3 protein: CASSFREAGYTF
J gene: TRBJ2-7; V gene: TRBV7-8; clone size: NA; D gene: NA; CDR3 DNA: TGTGCCAGCAGCTTTCTGACAGGAACCTACGAGCAGTACTTC; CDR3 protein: CASSFLTGTYEQYF
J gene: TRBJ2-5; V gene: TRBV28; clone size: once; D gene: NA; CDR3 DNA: TGTGCCAGCAGTTTTGGAAAGACCCAGTACTTC; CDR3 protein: CASSFGKTQYF
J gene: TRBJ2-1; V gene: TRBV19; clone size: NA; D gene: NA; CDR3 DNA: TGTGCCAGTAGCCTTCAACTAGGGGCTTACAATGAGCAGTTCTTC; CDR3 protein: CASSLQLGAYNEQFF
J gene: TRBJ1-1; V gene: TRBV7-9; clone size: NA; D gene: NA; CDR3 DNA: TGTGCCAGCAGCTTTGGACCGAACACTGAAGCTTTCTTT; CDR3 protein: CASSFGPNTEAFF
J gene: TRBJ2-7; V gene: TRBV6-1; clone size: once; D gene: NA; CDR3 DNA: TGTGCCAGCAACCAAGCCGAGACATCCTACGAGCAGTACTTC; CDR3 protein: CASNQAETSYEQYF
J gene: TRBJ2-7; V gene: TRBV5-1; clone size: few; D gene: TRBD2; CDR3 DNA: TGCGCCAGCAGCAACCAGGGAGGGGAGCAGTACTTC; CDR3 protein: CASSNQGGEQYF
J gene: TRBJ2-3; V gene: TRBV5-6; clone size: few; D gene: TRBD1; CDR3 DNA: TGTGCCAGCAGCCTCAGGACAGGGGACACCACAGATACGCAGTATTTT; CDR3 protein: CASSLRTGDTTDTQYF
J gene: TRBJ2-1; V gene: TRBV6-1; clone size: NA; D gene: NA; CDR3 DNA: TGTGCCAGCAGTGAACAGCGGCCTAATGAGCAGTTCTTC; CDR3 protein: CASSEQRPNEQFF
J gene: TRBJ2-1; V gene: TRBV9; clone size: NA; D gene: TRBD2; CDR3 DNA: TGTGCCAGCAGCGGATGGAGCGGGGGCTCCTACAATGAGCAGTTCTTC; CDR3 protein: CASSGWSGGSYNEQFF
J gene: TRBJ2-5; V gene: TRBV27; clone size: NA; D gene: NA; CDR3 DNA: TGTGCCAGCAGCCTCCAAGAGACCCAGTACTTC; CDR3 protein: CASSLQETQYF
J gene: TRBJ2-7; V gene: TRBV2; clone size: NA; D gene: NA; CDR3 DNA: TGTGCCAGCAGTGCTCAGGTCCCCCACGAGCAGTACTTC; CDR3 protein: CASSAQVPHEQYF
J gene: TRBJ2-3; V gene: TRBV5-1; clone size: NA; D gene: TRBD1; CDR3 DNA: TGCGCCAGCAGCTTGTCATCCCTGTCGACAGGGATGGTAACAGATACGCAGTATTTT; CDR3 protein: CASSLSSLSTGMVTDTQYF
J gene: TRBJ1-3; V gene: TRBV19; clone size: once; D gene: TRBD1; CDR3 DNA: TGTGCCAGTAGTAAGGACAGGGCTGGAAACACCATATATTTT; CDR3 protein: CASSKDRAGNTIYF
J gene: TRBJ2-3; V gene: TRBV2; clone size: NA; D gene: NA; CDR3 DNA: TGTGCCAGCAGTAGGGACCCCCACAGCACAGATACGCAGTATTTT; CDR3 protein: CASSRDPHSTDTQYF
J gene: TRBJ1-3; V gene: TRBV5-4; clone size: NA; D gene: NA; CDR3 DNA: TGTGCCAGCAGCTTGCCCGGACAGAACACTGGAAACACCATATATTTT; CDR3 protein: CASSLPGQNTGNTIYF
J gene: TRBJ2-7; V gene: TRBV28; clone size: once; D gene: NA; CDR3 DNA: TGTGCCAGCAGCGCCGACAGATCCGAGCAGTACTTC; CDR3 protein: CASSADRSEQYF
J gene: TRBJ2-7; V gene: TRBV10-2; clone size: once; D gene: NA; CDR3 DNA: TGCGCCAGCACTCCCCGGGTCACCCGCGACGAGCAGTACTTC; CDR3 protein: CASTPRVTRDEQYF
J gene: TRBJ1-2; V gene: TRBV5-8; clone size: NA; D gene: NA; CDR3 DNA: TGTGCCAGCAGCTTAGGCCGAGATGGCTACACCTTC; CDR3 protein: CASSLGRDGYTF
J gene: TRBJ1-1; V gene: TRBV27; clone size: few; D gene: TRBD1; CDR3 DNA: TGTGCCAGCAGTTTTGACAGGGGCACTGAAGCTTTCTTT; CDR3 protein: CASSFDRGTEAFF
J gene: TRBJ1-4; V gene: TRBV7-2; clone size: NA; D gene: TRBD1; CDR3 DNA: TGTGCCAGCAGCTTAGTTGGGACAGGGATCGGGGAAAAACTGTTTTTT; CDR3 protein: CASSLVGTGIGEKLFF
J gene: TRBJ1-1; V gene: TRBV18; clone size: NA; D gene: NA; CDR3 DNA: TGTGCCAGCTCCCGTGGCAGGGAAGTTATCACTGAAGCTTTCTTT; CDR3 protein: CASSRGREVITEAFF
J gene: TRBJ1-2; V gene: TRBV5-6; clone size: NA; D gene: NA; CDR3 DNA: TGTGCCAGCCGACGAGAGAGGGATAACTATGGCTACACCTTC; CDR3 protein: CASRRERDNYGYTF
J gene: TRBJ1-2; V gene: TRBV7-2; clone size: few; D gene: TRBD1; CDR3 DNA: TGTGCCAGCAGCACCAGGACAGGGGCCAACTATGGCTACACCTTC; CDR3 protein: CASSTRTGANYGYTF
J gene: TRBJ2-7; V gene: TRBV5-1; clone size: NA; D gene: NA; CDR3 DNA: TGCGCCAGCAGATTGACGGGACACGAGGCCTACGAGCAGTACTTC; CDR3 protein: CASRLTGHEAYEQYF
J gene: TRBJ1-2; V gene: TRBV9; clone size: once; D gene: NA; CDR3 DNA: TGTGCCAGCAGCATCAGAGAAGACTATGGCTACACCTTC; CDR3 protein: CASSIREDYGYTF
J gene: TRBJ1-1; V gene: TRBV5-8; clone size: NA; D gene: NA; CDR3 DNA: TGTGCCAGCAGCTTGGTGGGCATGAACACTGAAGCTTTCTTT; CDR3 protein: CASSLVGMNTEAFF
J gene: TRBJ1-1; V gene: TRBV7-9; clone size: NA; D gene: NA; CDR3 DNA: TGTGCCAGCAACAGGAGAAACACTGAAGCTTTCTTT; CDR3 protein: CASNRRNTEAFF
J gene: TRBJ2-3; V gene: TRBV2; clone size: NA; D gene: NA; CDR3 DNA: TGTGCCAGCAGTGAAGGGCTGGGCCTAGGGTCCCCTCGCACAGATACGCAGTATTTT; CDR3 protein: CASSEGLGLGSPRTDTQYF
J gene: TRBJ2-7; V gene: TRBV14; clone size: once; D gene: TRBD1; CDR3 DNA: TGTGCCAGCAGCCAAGATGGACAGGGGGCGAGGGAGCAGTACTTC; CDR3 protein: CASSQDGQGAREQYF